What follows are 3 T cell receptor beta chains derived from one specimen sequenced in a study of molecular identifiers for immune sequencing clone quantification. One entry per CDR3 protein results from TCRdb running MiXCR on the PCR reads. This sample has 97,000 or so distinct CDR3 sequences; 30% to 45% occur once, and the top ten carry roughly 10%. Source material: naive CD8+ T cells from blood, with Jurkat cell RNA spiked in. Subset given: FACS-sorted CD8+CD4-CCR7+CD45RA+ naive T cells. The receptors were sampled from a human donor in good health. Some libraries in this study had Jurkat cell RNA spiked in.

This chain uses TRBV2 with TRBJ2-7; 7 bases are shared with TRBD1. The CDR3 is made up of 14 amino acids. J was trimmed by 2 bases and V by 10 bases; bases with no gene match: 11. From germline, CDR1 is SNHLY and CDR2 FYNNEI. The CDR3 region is CAMVTGKMAYEQYF. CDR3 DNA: TGTGCCATGGTGACAGGGAAAATGGCCTACGAGCAGTACTTC.

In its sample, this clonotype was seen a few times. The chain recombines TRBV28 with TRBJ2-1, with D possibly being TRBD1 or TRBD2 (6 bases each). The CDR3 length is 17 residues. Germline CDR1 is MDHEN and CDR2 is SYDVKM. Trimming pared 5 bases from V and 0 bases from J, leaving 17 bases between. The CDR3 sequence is CASSAINRGRSYNEQFF. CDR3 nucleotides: TGTGCCAGCAGTGCTATTAATCGGGGGCGCTCCTACAATGAGCAGTTCTTC.

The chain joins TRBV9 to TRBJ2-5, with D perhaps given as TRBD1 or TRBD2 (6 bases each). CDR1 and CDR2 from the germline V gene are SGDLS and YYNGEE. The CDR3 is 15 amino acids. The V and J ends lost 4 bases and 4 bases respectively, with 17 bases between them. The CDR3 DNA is TGTGCCAGCAGCTTTACAGGGAAGGGAGGAGAGACCCAGTACTTC. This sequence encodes CASSFTGKGGETQYF.